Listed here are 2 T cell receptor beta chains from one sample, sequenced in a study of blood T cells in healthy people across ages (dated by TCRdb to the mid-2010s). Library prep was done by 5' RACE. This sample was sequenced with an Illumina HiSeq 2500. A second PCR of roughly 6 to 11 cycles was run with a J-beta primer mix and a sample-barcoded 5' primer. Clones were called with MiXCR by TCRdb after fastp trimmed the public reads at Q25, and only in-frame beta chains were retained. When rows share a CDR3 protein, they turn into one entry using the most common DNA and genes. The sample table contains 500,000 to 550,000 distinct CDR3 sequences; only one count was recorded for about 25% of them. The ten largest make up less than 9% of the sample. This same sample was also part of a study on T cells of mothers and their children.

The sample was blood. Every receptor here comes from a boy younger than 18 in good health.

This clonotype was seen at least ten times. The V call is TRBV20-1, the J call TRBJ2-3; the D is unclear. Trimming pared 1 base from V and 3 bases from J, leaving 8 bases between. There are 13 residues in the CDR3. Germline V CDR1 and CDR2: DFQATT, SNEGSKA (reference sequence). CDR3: CSARGGATDTQYF. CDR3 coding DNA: TGCAGTGCTAGAGGTGGAGCAACAGATACGCAGTATTTT.

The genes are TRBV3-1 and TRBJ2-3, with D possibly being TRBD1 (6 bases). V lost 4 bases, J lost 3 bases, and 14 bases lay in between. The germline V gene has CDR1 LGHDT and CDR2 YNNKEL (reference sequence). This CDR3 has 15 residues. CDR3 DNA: TGTGCCAGCAGCCTACAGGGATTTGGGACAGATACGCAGTATTTT. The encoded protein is CASSLQGFGTDTQYF.